This T cell receptor beta chain was sequenced for a study of molecular identifiers for immune sequencing clone quantification. General observations from the study: Clones that had above 20 RNA copies took up over 99% of effector molecules but under 1% in naive cells. Even with more than 950,000 naive cells present, spiked Jurkat TCR RNA from one cell was reportedly detectable.

CDR1 is LNHDA and CDR2 is SQIVND in the germline V gene (reference sequence). The CDR3 loop spans 15 amino acids. V was trimmed by 2 bases and J by 1 base, leaving 9 bases between them. There are a few counts of this clonotype. The antigen remains unidentified. In TCRdb, the PCR reads were re-called with MiXCR into one record per CDR3 protein. The sample yields around 470,000 distinct CDR3 sequences, about 22% seen once. The chain combines TRBV19 with TRBJ1-5, with unresolved D. The clonotype originates from a human donor in good health. Some libraries in this study had Jurkat cell RNA spiked in. Input material: naive CD8+ T cells from blood, with Jurkat cell RNA spiked in. Stated subset: FACS-sorted CD8+CD4-CCR7+CD45RA+ naive T cells. CDR3 sequence (DNA): TGTGCCAGTAGTATAAACGGGGAAAGCAATCAGCCCCAGCATTTT. The encoded protein is CASSINGESNQPQHF.